The 25 T cell receptor beta chains presented below share a single source sample, sequenced in a study of CD8 T cells in ankylosing spondylitis. Using its own MiXCR run on the 5' RACE reads, TCRdb lists one record per CDR3 protein. The repertoire includes hundreds of thousands of distinct CDR3 sequences, approximately 10% of them detected once, and under 0.6% sits in the top ten. For these TCRs, the target antigens are not known. The study, taken as a whole, reports: Made up of 7 to 9 highly homologous variants, a TCR beta motif appeared characteristic of ankylosing spondylitis blood.

Material: blood, either unsorted or a sorted T cell fraction (not recorded which). The origin of the receptors is a male donor with ankylosing spondylitis.

The chain combines TRBV12-3 or TRBV12-4 with TRBJ2-1; 7 nucleotides align to TRBD2. The CDR3 covers 17 residues. The ends lost 3 bases at V and 4 bases at J; junction bases unmatched: 12. The CDR3, as DNA: TGTGCCAGCAGTTTTACCCCCCCTAGCGGCTATTACAATGAGCAGTTCTTC. Translated, it gives CASSFTPPSGYYNEQFF.

The V call is TRBV5-6, the J call TRBJ2-3, with 13 bases matching TRBD2. The V gene end was trimmed by 3 bases and the J gene end by 6 bases; junction bases not matched to a gene: 13. The CDR3 extends over 18 amino acids. Germline values: CDR1 SGHDT, CDR2 YYEEEE. CDR3 loop: CASSSPGLAGRPADTQYF. CDR3 in DNA: TGTGCCAGCAGCTCCCCGGGACTAGCGGGAAGGCCTGCGGATACGCAGTATTTT. Full variable domain (remainder filled in from reference TRBV5-6 and TRBJ2-3): DAGVTQSPTHLIKTRGQQVTLRCSPKSGHDTVSWYQQALGQGPQFIFQYYEEEERQRGNFPDRFSGHQFPNYSSELNVNALLLGDSALYLCASSSPGLAGRPADTQYFGPGTRLTVL.

The CDR3 coding sequence is TGTGCCAGCAGTTACTCGAGGTCGCCGACTCTCTACGAGCAGTACTTC. Translated, it gives CASSYSRSPTLYEQYF. The genes are TRBV6-2 or TRBV6-3 and TRBJ2-7; unclear D gene. The CDR3 is 16 residues long. Germline V CDR1 and CDR2: MNHEY, SVGEGT. With 0 bases removed from V and 3 bases from J, the gap between germline ends came to 15 bases.

This clonotype was seen only a few times. The V gene is TRBV5-4, the J gene TRBJ2-3; the D gene is possibly TRBD1 (5 bases). The CDR3 loop spans 16 amino acids. Germline loops: CDR1 SGHNT, CDR2 YYREEE (reference sequence). V lost 3 bases to trimming and J lost 4 bases, with 18 bases between them. CDR3 loop: CASSSSDSIRADTQYF. CDR3 nucleotide sequence: TGTGCCAGCAGCTCCTCCGACAGTATCAGGGCAGATACGCAGTATTTT.

The rearrangement links TRBV20-1 to TRBJ1-6; the D is unclear. V lost 2 bases to trimming and J lost 1 base, with 6 bases between them. Germline-derived CDR1 and CDR2 are DFQATT and SNEGSKA (reference sequence). The CDR3 is 14 amino acids. Written as DNA, the CDR3 is TGCAGTGCTAGAACAAGGTCCTATAATTCACCCCTCCACTTT. Protein: CSARTRSYNSPLHF.

The rearrangement joins TRBV28 to TRBJ2-1, with 10 bases matching TRBD2. CDR3 length: 14 amino acids. Germline values: CDR1 MDHEN, CDR2 SYDVKM. V dropped 5 bases and J dropped 5; count of bases not matched to a gene: 3. The CDR3 protein is CASSTAGGDNEQFF. The CDR3 DNA is TGTGCCAGCAGTACAGCGGGAGGGGACAATGAGCAGTTCTTC.

This clonotype was counted between two and nine times. The chain uses TRBV6-2 or TRBV6-3 and TRBJ2-5, with 7 bases identical to TRBD1. The J segment lost 5 bases and the V segment lost 2 bases, leaving 8 bases of the junction unmatched. The germline V gene has CDR1 MNHEY and CDR2 SVGEGT. This CDR3 spans 15 amino acids. This CDR3 is CASSYLGQMWETQYF. The CDR3 DNA is TGTGCCAGCAGTTACCTGGGACAGATGTGGGAGACCCAGTACTTC.

The rearrangement links TRBV6-5 to TRBJ2-5; TRBD2 matches at 9 bases. Germline CDR1 reads MNHEY; CDR2 reads SVGAGI. This CDR3 comprises 19 residues. The V gene end was trimmed by 2 bases and the J gene end by 2 bases; junction bases not matched to a gene: 15. The CDR3 protein is CASSYPRVAGDLSQETQYF. DNA for the CDR3: TGTGCCAGCAGTTACCCCAGGGTAGCGGGAGACCTATCTCAAGAGACCCAGTACTTC.

This clonotype was detected only a few times. The chain is built from TRBV7-2 and TRBJ2-5; D ambiguous. V gave up 4 bases and J gave up 3 bases, with 18 bases separating them. The CDR3 totals 16 residues. The germline V gene has CDR1 SGHTA and CDR2 FQGNSA. Written as DNA, the CDR3 is TGTGCCAGCAGCTATACTGTGACTGGATATAAAGAGACCCAGTACTTC. It is translated as CASSYTVTGYKETQYF.

The chain employs TRBV6-2 or TRBV6-3 and TRBJ1-1; 9 bases line up with TRBD1. The CDR3 consists of 15 residues. The V and J ends lost 6 bases and 6 bases, in that order; junction bases with no gene match: 11. In germline, CDR1 is MNHEY, CDR2 SVGEGT. CDR3 region: CASSREYRGQAEAFF. The CDR3 DNA sequence: TGTGCCAGCAGCCGGGAATACAGGGGGCAAGCTGAAGCTTTCTTT.

This chain connects TRBV7-2 to TRBJ2-5; tentatively, D is TRBD1 or TRBD2 (7 bases each). Germline V gives CDR1 SGHTA, CDR2 FQGNSA. The CDR3 has 14 residues. Trimming shortened V by 3 bases and J by 5 bases, and 13 bases separated the two germline ends. The DNA for the CDR3 is TGTGCCAGCAGCTTGTTCCAGGGGGGGGAGACCCAGTACTTC. Protein sequence: CASSLFQGGETQYF.

The V gene is TRBV6-2 or TRBV6-3, the J gene TRBJ2-3; the D gene could be TRBD1 or TRBD2 (5 bases each). Trimming pared 3 bases from V and 3 bases from J, leaving 13 bases between. The CDR3 runs to 15 residues. The V gene's germline CDR1 is MNHEY and CDR2 SVGEGT. The CDR3 coding sequence is TGTGCCAGCAGTTATGGGGCGGAGGATACAGATACGCAGTATTTT. It specifies CASSYGAEDTDTQYF.

A few counts support this clonotype. The chain links TRBV7-2 to TRBJ2-5, with TRBD2 matching over 10 bases. Germline values: CDR1 SGHTA, CDR2 FQGNSA. With 5 bases clipped from V and 6 bases from J, the junction kept 15 bases outside the gene matches. CDR3 length: 17 residues. The CDR3 loop is CASSLGRTSGRGKTQYF. For the CDR3, the DNA is TGTGCCAGCAGCCTGGGACGGACTAGCGGAAGAGGGAAGACCCAGTACTTC.

This clonotype was seen only a few times. The rearrangement uses TRBV5-1 and TRBJ2-2, with 8 bases aligning to TRBD1. Germline CDR1 reads SGHRS; CDR2 reads YFSETQ. V trimming: 2 bases; J trimming: 6 bases; junction bases outside the gene matches: 6. The length of the CDR3 is 15 residues. CDR3: CASSLARGRAGELFF. CDR3 DNA: TGCGCCAGCAGCTTAGCCAGGGGGCGCGCCGGGGAGCTGTTTTTT.

V and J are TRBV19 and TRBJ2-3; TRBD1 is a possible D gene (6 bases). Trimming removed 8 bases from V and 4 bases from J, with 13 bases in between. Germline V gene sequence: CDR1 LNHDA, CDR2 SQIVND (reference sequence). This CDR3 has 13 residues. The CDR3, as DNA: TGTGCCAGTCGGGCAGGGGCGCCAGATACGCAGTATTTT. Translating it yields CASRAGAPDTQYF.

Many counts were recorded for this clonotype. The rearrangement links TRBV29-1 to TRBJ2-2; 9 bases agree with TRBD1. The CDR3 runs 14 residues. V shed 6 bases, J shed 7 bases, and the junction held 9 bases outside the gene matches. Looked up from germline, CDR1 is SQVTM and CDR2 is ANQGSEA. CDR3 in DNA: TGCAGCGTCCCCGGGACAGGGCCGGACGGGGAGCTGTTTTTT. Its protein is CSVPGTGPDGELFF.

The CDR3 DNA follows: TGTGCCAGCAGTTTAAGACCGGGACAGGGTGGGGAACAGCCCCAGCATTTT. Its translation: CASSLRPGQGGEQPQHF. The gene calls are TRBV28 and TRBJ1-5; 9 nucleotides match TRBD1. The V and J ends lost 2 bases and 7 bases, in that order; junction bases with no gene match: 12. CDR1 and CDR2 (germline): MDHEN, SYDVKM. This CDR3 spans 17 amino acids.

As concerns this clonotype: A junction end diverges from the germline sequence, so it may reflect a read error. The J gene is TRBJ2-1, the V gene TRBV6-5; 10 bases are a match to TRBD2. Germline V CDR1 and CDR2: MNHEY, SVGAGI. The CDR3 covers 16 residues. As DNA, the CDR3 is TGTGCCAGCAGTTACTCGATTCTAGCGGGAGCCAATGAGCGGTTCTTC. This translates into CASSYSILAGANERFF.

This clonotype was observed a few times. The rearrangement joins TRBV7-9 to TRBJ1-2; 8 bases are a match to TRBD1. The CDR3 consists of 14 residues. The V gene's germline CDR1 is SEHNR and CDR2 FQNEAQ (reference sequence). With 5 bases clipped from V and 8 bases from J, the junction kept 10 bases outside the gene matches. CDR3 nucleotide sequence: TGTGCCAGCAGCCCCTGGAACAGGGGGGACGGCTACACCTTC. Its translation: CASSPWNRGDGYTF.

This chain joins TRBV3-1 and TRBJ1-2; weak D call: TRBD1 (5 bases). Germline V gene lookup returns CDR1 LGHDT and CDR2 YNNKEL (reference sequence). V lost 6 bases and J 2 bases, leaving 16 bases between the germline ends. CDR3 size: 15 residues. The CDR3 region is CASRPGPSGNYGYTF. CDR3 nucleotide sequence: TGTGCCAGCAGACCCGGGCCCTCAGGGAACTATGGCTACACCTTC. Complete variable domain (other parts from reference TRBV3-1 and TRBJ1-2): DTAVSQTPKYLVTQMGNDKSIKCEQNLGHDTMYWYKQDSKKFLKIMFSYNNKELIINETVPNRFSPKSPDKAHLNLHINSLELGDSAVYFCASRPGPSGNYGYTFGSGTRLTVV.

The rearrangement links TRBV2 to TRBJ2-7; TRBD1 matches at 10 bases. The CDR3 runs to 13 residues. Germline lookup yields CDR1 SNHLY and CDR2 FYNNEI. J gave up 7 bases and V 11 bases, and 11 bases lay outside the gene matches. The CDR3 loop reads CAVDRGRLREQYF. The CDR3 nucleotides are TGTGCCGTAGACAGGGGGCGCCTACGTGAGCAGTACTTC.

This clonotype was counted ten times or more. The chain links TRBV20-1 to TRBJ2-3; D unclear. Germline CDR1 and CDR2: DFQATT and SNEGSKA (reference sequence). V lost 1 base and J lost 0, with 5 bases in between. The CDR3 totals 13 residues. The CDR3 region is CSARVRSTDTQYF. The CDR3 DNA follows: TGCAGTGCTAGAGTACGTAGCACAGATACGCAGTATTTT.

This clonotype came up a few times. The chain employs TRBV6-5 and TRBJ2-1; no clear D gene. Germline CDR1 and CDR2: MNHEY and SVGAGI. Trimming shortened V by 6 bases and J by 2 bases, and 14 bases separated the two germline ends. This CDR3 contains 15 residues. CDR3: CASSPPTSAYNEQFF. The DNA of the CDR3 is TGTGCCAGCAGCCCCCCTACCTCGGCCTACAATGAGCAGTTCTTC.

There are a few counts of this clonotype. The gene calls are TRBV7-8 and TRBJ2-3; D is perhaps TRBD1 or TRBD2 (5 bases each). This CDR3 is built from 16 residues. V was shortened by 4 bases and J by 1 base, with 15 bases between the two germline ends. CDR1 and CDR2 (germline): SGHVS, FQNEAQ. The chain's CDR3 is CASSWDQVRGTDTQYF. In nucleotides, the CDR3 is TGTGCCAGCAGCTGGGACCAAGTGAGGGGCACAGATACGCAGTATTTT.

This clonotype was counted only a few times. The chain uses TRBV5-1 and TRBJ2-5; D may be TRBD2 (6 bases). The CDR3 length is 14 residues. The V gene lost 0 bases and the J gene lost 3 bases, with 9 bases spanning the gap. Germline V gene lookup returns CDR1 SGHRS and CDR2 YFSETQ. CDR3 sequence (DNA): TGCGCCAGCAGCTTGGTTTCGGGGGAAGAGACCCAGTACTTC. Translation gives CASSLVSGEETQYF.